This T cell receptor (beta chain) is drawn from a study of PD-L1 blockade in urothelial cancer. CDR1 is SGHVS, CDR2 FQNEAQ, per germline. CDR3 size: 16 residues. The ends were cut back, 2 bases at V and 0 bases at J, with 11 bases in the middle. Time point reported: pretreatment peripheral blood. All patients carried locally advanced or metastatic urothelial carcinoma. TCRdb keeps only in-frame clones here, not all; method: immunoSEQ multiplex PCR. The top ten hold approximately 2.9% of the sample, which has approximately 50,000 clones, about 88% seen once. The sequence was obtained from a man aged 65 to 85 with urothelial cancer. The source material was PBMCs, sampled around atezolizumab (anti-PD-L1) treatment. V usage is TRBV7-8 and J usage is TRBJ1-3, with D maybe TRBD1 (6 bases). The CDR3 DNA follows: TGTGCCAGCAGCTTATGGGGGCGTCACTCTGGAAACACCATATATTTT. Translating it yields CASSLWGRHSGNTIYF.